This T cell receptor (beta chain) originates from a study of cytomegalovirus exposure and HLA in healthy donors. This clone has only one observation. The study ran its PCR with 60 Vbeta and 13 Jbeta primers. TCRdb's table, derived via immunoSEQ multiplex PCR, lists solely in-frame clones and lacks some. The sample has about 120,000 clones; about 86% are singletons. The V gene's germline CDR1 is SNHLY and CDR2 FYNNEI. The ends lost 3 bases at V and 2 bases at J; junction bases unmatched: 13. This CDR3 has 18 amino acids. What was sequenced was PBMCs. This chain links TRBV2 with TRBJ2-7; 10 nucleotides agree with TRBD2. The sequence was collected from a woman aged 25 to 39 in good health and CMV-seronegative. DNA of the CDR3: TGTGCCAGCAGTGAGAGGGGCTGGGCTAGCGGGAGTCCCTACGAGCAGTACTTC. This sequence encodes CASSERGWASGSPYEQYF.